The 17 T cell receptor beta chains below all came from one sample that was sequenced in a study of shared T cell receptors in the human thymus (TCRdb year 2021). Libraries were made using the immunoSEQ multiplex PCR assay. This immuneACCESS table, as held by TCRdb, lists in-frame sequences with V and J called but not all clones. Of the missing ones, under half trace to an unresolved V gene in checked studies; the others have no known cause. Present in this sample are roughly 550,000 clones, around three quarters of which were seen just once. The ten largest clonotypes hold about 0.013% of the sample. The same data also went into a second study, on human thymus T cells.

The specimen was thymocytes. The receptors shown here come from a boy under two years old with a congenital heart defect. Donor details come from another sample of the same person, matched by shared clones.

The rearrangement uses TRBV7-2 and TRBJ2-3, with a weak D call TRBD2 (5 bases). CDR3 length equals 14 residues. Looked up from germline, CDR1 is SGHTA and CDR2 is FQGNSA. The V end lost 3 bases, the J end lost 2 bases, and 9 bases lay between the germline ends. The CDR3 reads CASSFFGVTDTQYF. CDR3 nucleotides: TGTGCCAGCAGCTTTTTCGGGGTCACAGATACGCAGTATTTT.

In regard to this clone: Other nucleotide sequences in the sample specify the same CDR3. V usage is TRBV2 and J usage is TRBJ1-2; a possible D gene is TRBD1 (5 bases). V lost 6 bases to trimming and J lost 5 bases, with 7 bases between them. Per the germline V gene, CDR1 is SNHLY and CDR2 is FYNNEI. CDR3 length: 11 amino acids. This CDR3 is CASRGGYGYTF. The DNA of the CDR3 is TGTGCCAGCAGGGGGGGATATGGCTACACCTTC.

The chain employs TRBV15 and TRBJ1-2; 9 nucleotides match TRBD1. V lost 1 base, J lost 4 bases, and 7 bases stayed unmatched. The CDR3 spans 16 residues. The germline gives CDR1 LNHNV, CDR2 YYDKDF (reference sequence). CDR3 sequence: CATSRAKDRGAYGYTF. The CDR3 coding sequence is TGTGCCACCAGCAGAGCAAAGGACAGGGGCGCCTATGGCTACACCTTC. Drawing the rest from reference TRBV15 and TRBJ1-2, the complete variable domain is DAMVIQNPRYQVTQFGKPVTLSCSQTLNHNVMYWYQQKSSQAPKLLFHYYDKDFNNEADTPDNFQSRRPNTSFCFLDIRSPGLGDTAMYLCATSRAKDRGAYGYTFGSGTRLTVV.

V is TRBV5-1 and J is TRBJ1-4; no reliable D call. V gave up 0 bases and J gave up 10 bases, with 16 bases separating them. The length of the CDR3 is 15 residues. Germline lookup yields CDR1 SGHRS and CDR2 YFSETQ. The CDR3 spells CASSLDGKKGRKLFF. In DNA, the CDR3 is TGCGCCAGCAGCTTGGACGGGAAGAAAGGTCGAAAACTGTTTTTT.

The chain recombines TRBV7-9 with TRBJ1-2; D is undetermined. Trimming removed 2 bases from V and 0 bases from J, with 10 bases in between. Germline CDR1 SEHNR, CDR2 FQNEAQ (reference sequence). The CDR3 length is 15 residues. CDR3: CASSLSREANYGYTF. The CDR3 nucleotides are TGTGCCAGCAGCTTATCGCGGGAAGCTAACTATGGCTACACCTTC. The full variable domain, its missing parts supplied by reference TRBV7-9 and TRBJ1-2, is DTGVSQNPRHKITKRGQNVTFRCDPISEHNRLYWYRQTLGQGPEFLTYFQNEAQLEKSRLLSDRFSAERPKGSFSTLEIQRTEQGDSAMYLCASSLSREANYGYTFGSGTRLTVV.

The chain uses TRBV2 and TRBJ1-2; 7 bases align to TRBD1. The CDR3 covers 14 residues. The J segment lost 7 bases and the V segment lost 1 base, leaving 6 bases of the junction unmatched. Germline V lookup: CDR1 SNHLY, CDR2 FYNNEI. As DNA, the CDR3 is TGTGCCAGCAGTGAAGAGGGGGCTGGCGGTGGCTACACCTTC. Protein product: CASSEEGAGGGYTF. Based on the CDR3 plus reference TRBV2 and TRBJ1-2, the full variable domain is EPEVTQTPSHQVTQMGQEVILRCVPISNHLYFYWYRQILGQKVEFLVSFYNNEISEKSEIFDDQFSVERPDGSNFTLKIRSTKLEDSAMYFCASSEEGAGGGYTFGSGTRLTVV.

In this sample, this clone turned up once. The chain is built from TRBV7-2 and TRBJ2-2; 7 positions agree with TRBD2. Germline V gives CDR1 SGHTA, CDR2 FQGNSA. Trimming removed 7 bases from V and 1 base from J; junction bases left unmatched: 3. The CDR3 has 14 residues. CDR3 DNA sequence: TGTGCCAGCACCCAGCGGGGGAACACCGGGGAGCTGTTTTTT. This encodes CASTQRGNTGELFF.

The J gene is TRBJ1-2, the V gene TRBV7-6; TRBD1 is a possible D gene (5 bases). V was cut by 5 bases and J by 7 bases, with 17 bases left in between. CDR3 length equals 14 residues. Germline V gene lookup returns CDR1 SGHVS and CDR2 FNYEAQ. CDR3 nucleotides: TGTGCCAGCAGCCTGTCGGACACGGGTGGTGGCTACACCTTC. This gives the protein CASSLSDTGGGYTF.

The CDR3 bases are TGTGCCAGCCAAGGAGGGGATTACGAGCAGTACTTC. It specifies CASQGGDYEQYF. The chain couples TRBV14 to TRBJ2-7; D is perhaps TRBD2 (6 bases). The CDR3 consists of 12 residues. The ends were cut back, 8 bases at V and 4 bases at J, with 12 bases in the middle. CDR1 SGHDN and CDR2 FVKESK come from the germline V gene.

The chain employs TRBV11-2 and TRBJ2-7; 8 bases are a match to TRBD2. The germline V gene has CDR1 SGHAT and CDR2 FQNNGV. Trimming at V came to 5 bases and at J to 2 bases, leaving 11 bases not matched to a gene. The CDR3 extends over 16 amino acids. CDR3 loop: CASSPTTSGPAYEQYF. The DNA of the CDR3 is TGTGCCAGCAGCCCAACCACTAGCGGACCCGCCTACGAGCAGTACTTC.

In this sample, this clone turned up once. Its ends do not fully match the called genes, so a read error is possible. Other DNA sequences in this sample translate to the same CDR3. The chain employs TRBV20-1 and TRBJ2-7, with D maybe TRBD2 (5 bases). Germline loops: CDR1 DFQATT, CDR2 SNEGSKA (reference sequence). This CDR3 has 11 residues. CDR3 nucleotides: TGCAGTGCCAGAGGGCCCTACGAGCAGTACTTC. Amino acids: CSARGPYEQYF.

This chain joins TRBV5-1 and TRBJ1-1, with D unclear. The CDR3 covers 13 residues. Per the germline V gene, CDR1 is SGHRS and CDR2 is YFSETQ. Trimming shortened V by 1 base and J by 3 bases, and 7 bases separated the two germline ends. The CDR3: CASSLLGDTEAFF. The CDR3 bases are TGCGCCAGCAGCTTGCTCGGGGACACTGAAGCTTTCTTT.

This clone was observed a few times. CDR3 DNA sequence: TGTGCCAGCAGCTTAGCGGGGCTAGCGGACACCGGGGAGCTGTTTTTT. This encodes CASSLAGLADTGELFF. The chain carries TRBV7-9 and TRBJ2-2, with 7 nucleotides matching TRBD2. V lost 0 bases, J lost 3 bases, and 4 bases stayed unmatched. Germline V gene lookup returns CDR1 SEHNR and CDR2 FQNEAQ (reference sequence). There are 16 residues in the CDR3.

The rearrangement uses TRBV4-1 and TRBJ1-2; 10 bases are shared with TRBD1. The CDR3 covers 15 residues. In germline, CDR1 is MGHRA, CDR2 YSYEKL. Unmatched junction bases numbered 14, after V lost 8 bases and J lost 8 bases. Here the CDR3 reads CASHSVTGGKRGYTF. The CDR3 DNA reads TGCGCCAGCCACTCAGTGACAGGGGGCAAAAGAGGCTACACCTTC.

The chain joins TRBV10-1 to TRBJ2-3; D uncertain. V shed 3 bases and J shed 6 bases, with 7 bases lying between them. CDR3 length equals 12 residues. Germline-derived CDR1 and CDR2 are WNHNN and SYGVQD (reference sequence). CDR3 DNA sequence: TGCGCCAGCAGTGAAGAGTTGGATACGCAGTATTTT. Its translation: CASSEELDTQYF.

This rearrangement joins TRBV23-1 to TRBJ2-4; tentatively, D is TRBD1 (6 bases). TRBV23-1 is known as an ORF, though its function is uncertain. The CDR3 totals 14 residues. Trimming shortened V by 10 bases and J by 1 base, and 14 bases separated the two germline ends. The CDR3 region is CAMSNRDAKNIQYF. The CDR3 nucleotides are TGCGCCATGTCTAACAGGGATGCCAAAAACATTCAGTACTTC.

The chain links TRBV6-5 to TRBJ1-1, with TRBD1 matching over 8 bases. CDR1 and CDR2 (germline): MNHEY, SVGAGI. This CDR3 contains 13 residues. V was pared by 8 bases and J by 2 bases, with 4 bases of the junction left unmatched. The CDR3: CASSGGFNTEAFF. In DNA form, the CDR3 reads TGTGCCAGCTCAGGGGGCTTTAACACTGAAGCTTTCTTT.